This T cell receptor beta chain emerged from a study of a mutant IDH1 vaccine in newly diagnosed glioma. Study at large: The start of vaccination came 4-6 weeks after radiotherapy alone, or with temozolomide cycles. Patients previously underwent radiotherapy, temozolomide, or both, and most underwent both.

Study-level results: Of the patients, 93.3% had vaccine-induced immune responses. With respect to changes in top peripheral T cell clonotypes, pseudoprogression seemed unrelated.

The protocol was immunoSEQ multiplex PCR, while the TCRdb copy is restricted to in-frame clones and leaves out a portion. This table has some 64,000 clones, approximately 84% appearing once. The time point: week 11, during vaccination. Doses of 300 ug of mutant IDH1 20-mer peptide were given with topical imiquimod. For this clone: Antigen: not known.

The sequence was obtained from a woman aged 45-60 years with glioma. The starting material was PBMCs, obtained from a glioma patient whose treatment included an IDH1 peptide vaccine.

The CDR3 coding sequence is TGTGCCAGCAGCGCCCAAACGGACAGGCTTCATGGCTACACCTTC. Translation: CASSAQTDRLHGYTF. The chain is built from TRBV9 and TRBJ1-2; TRBD1 matches 7 bases. CDR1 and CDR2 (germline): SGDLS, YYNGEE. Trimming took 3 bases from V and 6 from J; bases not matched to a gene: 11. The CDR3 has 15 amino acids. Combining the CDR3 with reference TRBV9 and TRBJ1-2 gives the whole variable domain DSGVTQTPKHLITATGQRVTLRCSPRSGDLSVYWYQQSLDQGLQFLIQYYNGEERAKGNILERFSAQQFPDLHSELNLSSLELGDSALYFCASSAQTDRLHGYTFGSGTRLTVV.